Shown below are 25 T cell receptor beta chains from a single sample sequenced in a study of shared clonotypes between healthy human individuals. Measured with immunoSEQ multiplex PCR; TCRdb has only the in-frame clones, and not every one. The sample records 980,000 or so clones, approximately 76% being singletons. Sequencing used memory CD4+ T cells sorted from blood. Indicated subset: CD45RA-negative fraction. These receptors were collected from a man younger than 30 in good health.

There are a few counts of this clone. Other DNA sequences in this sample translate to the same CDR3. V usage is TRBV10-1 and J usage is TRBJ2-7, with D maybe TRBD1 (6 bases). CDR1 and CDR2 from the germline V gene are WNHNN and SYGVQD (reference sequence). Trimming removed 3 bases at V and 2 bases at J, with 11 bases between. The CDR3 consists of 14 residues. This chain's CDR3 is CASSEGTGTYEQYF. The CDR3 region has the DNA TGCGCCAGCAGTGAAGGAACAGGGACCTACGAGCAGTACTTC.

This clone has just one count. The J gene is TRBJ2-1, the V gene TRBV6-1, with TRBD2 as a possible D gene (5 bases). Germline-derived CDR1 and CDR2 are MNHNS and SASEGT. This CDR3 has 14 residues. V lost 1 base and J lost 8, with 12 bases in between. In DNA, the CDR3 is TGTGCCAGCAGTGAAGGGAGGTCTCGGGATGAGCAGTTCTTC. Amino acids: CASSEGRSRDEQFF.

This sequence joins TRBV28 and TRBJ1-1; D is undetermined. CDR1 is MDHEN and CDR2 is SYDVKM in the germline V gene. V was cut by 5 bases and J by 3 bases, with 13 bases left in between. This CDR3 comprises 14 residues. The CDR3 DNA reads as TGTGCCAGCAGTCGGAGGGCCGGGGACACTGAAGCTTTCTTT. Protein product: CASSRRAGDTEAFF.

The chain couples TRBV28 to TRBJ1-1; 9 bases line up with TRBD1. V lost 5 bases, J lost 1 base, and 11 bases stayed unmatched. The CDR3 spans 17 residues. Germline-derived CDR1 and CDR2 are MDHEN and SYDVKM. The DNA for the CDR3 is TGTGCCAGCAGTGCTCTGAGGACAGGGGTGAAGAACACTGAAGCTTTCTTT. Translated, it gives CASSALRTGVKNTEAFF.

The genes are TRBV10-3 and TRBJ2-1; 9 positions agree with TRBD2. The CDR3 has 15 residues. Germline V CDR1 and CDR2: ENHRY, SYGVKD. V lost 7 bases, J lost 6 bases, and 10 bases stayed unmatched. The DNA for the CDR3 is TGTGCCATCACCGTCTTAGCGGGAGCGAGCAATGAGCAGTTCTTC. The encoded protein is CAITVLAGASNEQFF.

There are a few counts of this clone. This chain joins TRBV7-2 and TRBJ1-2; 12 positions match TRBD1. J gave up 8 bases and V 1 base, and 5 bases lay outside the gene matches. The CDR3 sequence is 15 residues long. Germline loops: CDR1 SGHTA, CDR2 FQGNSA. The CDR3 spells CASSLGGTGGRGYTF. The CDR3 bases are TGTGCCAGCAGCTTAGGTGGGACAGGGGGCAGGGGCTACACCTTC.

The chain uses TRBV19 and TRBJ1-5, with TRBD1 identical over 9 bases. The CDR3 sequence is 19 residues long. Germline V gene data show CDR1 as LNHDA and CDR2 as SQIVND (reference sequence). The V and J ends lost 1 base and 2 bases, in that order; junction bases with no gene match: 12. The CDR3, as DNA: TGTGCCAGTAGTATAGGAGGGACAGGGAGTCTTACGGGCAATCAGCCCCAGCATTTT. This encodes CASSIGGTGSLTGNQPQHF.

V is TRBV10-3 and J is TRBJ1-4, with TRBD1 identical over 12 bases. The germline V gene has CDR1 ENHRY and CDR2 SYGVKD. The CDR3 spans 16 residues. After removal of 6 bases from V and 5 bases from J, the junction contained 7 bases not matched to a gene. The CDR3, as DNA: TGTGCCATCAGCCCGGGACAGGGGGCGATGAATGAAAAACTGTTTTTT. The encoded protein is CAISPGQGAMNEKLFF.

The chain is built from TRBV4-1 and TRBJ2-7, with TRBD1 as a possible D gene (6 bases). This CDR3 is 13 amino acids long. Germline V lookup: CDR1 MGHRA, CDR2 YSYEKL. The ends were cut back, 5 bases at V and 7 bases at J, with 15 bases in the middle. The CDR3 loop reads CASSKIQGEEQYF. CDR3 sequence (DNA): TGCGCCAGCAGCAAGATACAGGGCGAGGAGCAGTACTTC.

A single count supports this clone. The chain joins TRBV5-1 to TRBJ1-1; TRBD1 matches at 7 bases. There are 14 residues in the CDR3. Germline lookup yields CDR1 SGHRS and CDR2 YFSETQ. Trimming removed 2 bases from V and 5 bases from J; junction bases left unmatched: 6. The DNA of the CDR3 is TGCGCCAGCAGCTTACAGGGGAGTGGGACTGAAGCTTTCTTT. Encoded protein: CASSLQGSGTEAFF. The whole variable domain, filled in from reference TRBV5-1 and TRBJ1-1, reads KAGVTQTPRYLIKTRGQQVTLSCSPISGHRSVSWYQQTPGQGLQFLFEYFSETQRNKGNFPGRFSGRQFSNSRSEMNVSTLELGDSALYLCASSLQGSGTEAFFGQGTRLTVV.

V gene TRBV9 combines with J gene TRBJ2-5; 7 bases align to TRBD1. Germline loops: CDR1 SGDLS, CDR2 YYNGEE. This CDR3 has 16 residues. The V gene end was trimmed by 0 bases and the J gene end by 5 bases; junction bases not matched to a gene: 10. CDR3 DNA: TGTGCCAGCAGCGTAGGAGTTGAGGGGGCTAGGGAGACCCAGTACTTC. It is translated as CASSVGVEGARETQYF.

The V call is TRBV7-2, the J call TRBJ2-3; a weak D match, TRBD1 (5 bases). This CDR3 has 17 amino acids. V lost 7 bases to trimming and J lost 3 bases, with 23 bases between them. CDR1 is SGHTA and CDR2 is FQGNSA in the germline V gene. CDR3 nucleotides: TGTGCCAGCACGCCCATCGGACAAGGGCACGGAACAGATACGCAGTATTTT. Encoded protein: CASTPIGQGHGTDTQYF.

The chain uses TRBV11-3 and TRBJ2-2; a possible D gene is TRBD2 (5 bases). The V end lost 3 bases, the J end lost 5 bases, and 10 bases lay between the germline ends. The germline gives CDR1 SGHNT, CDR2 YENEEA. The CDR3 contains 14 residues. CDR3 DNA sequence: TGTGCCAGCAGCTTGAGGGAAGGGACCGGGGAGCTGTTTTTT. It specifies CASSLREGTGELFF.

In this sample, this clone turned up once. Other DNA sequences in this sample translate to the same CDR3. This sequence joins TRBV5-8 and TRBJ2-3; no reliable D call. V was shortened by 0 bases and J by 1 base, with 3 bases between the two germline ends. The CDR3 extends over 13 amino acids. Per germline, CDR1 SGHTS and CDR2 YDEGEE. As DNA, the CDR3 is TGTGCCAGCAGCTTGGCTGGCACAGATACGCAGTATTTT. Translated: CASSLAGTDTQYF.

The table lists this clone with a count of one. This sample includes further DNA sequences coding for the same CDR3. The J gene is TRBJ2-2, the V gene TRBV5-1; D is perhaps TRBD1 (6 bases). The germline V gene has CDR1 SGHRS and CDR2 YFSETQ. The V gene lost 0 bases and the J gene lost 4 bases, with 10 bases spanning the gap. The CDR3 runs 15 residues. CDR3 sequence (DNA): TGCGCCAGCAGCTTGGACAGGGTGGGCACCGGGGAGCTGTTTTTT. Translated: CASSLDRVGTGELFF. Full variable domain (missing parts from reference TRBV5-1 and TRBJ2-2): KAGVTQTPRYLIKTRGQQVTLSCSPISGHRSVSWYQQTPGQGLQFLFEYFSETQRNKGNFPGRFSGRQFSNSRSEMNVSTLELGDSALYLCASSLDRVGTGELFFGEGSRLTVL.

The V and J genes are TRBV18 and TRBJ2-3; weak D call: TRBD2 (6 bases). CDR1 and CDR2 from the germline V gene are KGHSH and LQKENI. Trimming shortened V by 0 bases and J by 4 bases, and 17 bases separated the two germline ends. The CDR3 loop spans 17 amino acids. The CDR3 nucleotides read TGTGCCAGCTCACCACCGGGGCAGGGACTTCTCTCAGATACGCAGTATTTT. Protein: CASSPPGQGLLSDTQYF. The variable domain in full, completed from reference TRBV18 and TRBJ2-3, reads NAGVMQNPRHLVRRRGQEARLRCSPMKGHSHVYWYRQLPEEGLKFMVYLQKENIIDESGMPKERFSAEFPKEGPSILRIQQVVRGDSAAYFCASSPPGQGLLSDTQYFGPGTRLTVL.

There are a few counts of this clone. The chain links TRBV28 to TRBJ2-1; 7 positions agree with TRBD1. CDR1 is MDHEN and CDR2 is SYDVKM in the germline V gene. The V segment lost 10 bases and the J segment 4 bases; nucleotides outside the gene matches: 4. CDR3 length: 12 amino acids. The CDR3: CAIQGEYNEQFF. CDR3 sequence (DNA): TGTGCCATCCAGGGGGAATACAATGAGCAGTTCTTC.

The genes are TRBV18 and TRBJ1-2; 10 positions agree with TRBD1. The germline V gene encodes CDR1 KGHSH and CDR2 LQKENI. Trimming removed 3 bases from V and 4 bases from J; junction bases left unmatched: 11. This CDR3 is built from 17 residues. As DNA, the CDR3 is TGTGCCAGCTCACCGACGGGGACAGGGGATATTTTCTATGGCTACACCTTC. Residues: CASSPTGTGDIFYGYTF.

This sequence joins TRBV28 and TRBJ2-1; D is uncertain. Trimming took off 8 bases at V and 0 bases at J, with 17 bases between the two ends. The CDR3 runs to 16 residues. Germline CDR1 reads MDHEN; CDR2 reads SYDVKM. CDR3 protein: CASARTPLSSYNEQFF. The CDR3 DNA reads TGTGCCAGCGCGCGAACACCCCTTAGCTCCTACAATGAGCAGTTCTTC.

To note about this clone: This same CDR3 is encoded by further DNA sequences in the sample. CDR3 sequence (DNA): TGTGCCTGGAGTGTCCAGGGGTACGAGCAGTACTTC. This gives the protein CAWSVQGYEQYF. The chain employs TRBV30 and TRBJ2-7; TRBD1 is a possible D gene (6 bases). The CDR3 is made up of 12 amino acids. The germline CDR1 and CDR2 sequences are GTSNPN and SVGIG (reference sequence). Trimming removed 0 bases from V and 4 bases from J, with 7 bases in between.

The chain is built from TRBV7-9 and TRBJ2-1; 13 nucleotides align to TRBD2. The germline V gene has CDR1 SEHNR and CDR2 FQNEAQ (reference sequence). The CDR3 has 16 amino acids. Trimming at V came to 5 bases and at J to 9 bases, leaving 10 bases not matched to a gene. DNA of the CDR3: TGTGCCAGCAGCCCAACTAGCGGGGGGGCTCATAGTGAGCAGTTCTTC. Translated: CASSPTSGGAHSEQFF. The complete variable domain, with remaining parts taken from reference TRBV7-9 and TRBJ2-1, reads DTGVSQNPRHKITKRGQNVTFRCDPISEHNRLYWYRQTLGQGPEFLTYFQNEAQLEKSRLLSDRFSAERPKGSFSTLEIQRTEQGDSAMYLCASSPTSGGAHSEQFFGPGTRLTVL.

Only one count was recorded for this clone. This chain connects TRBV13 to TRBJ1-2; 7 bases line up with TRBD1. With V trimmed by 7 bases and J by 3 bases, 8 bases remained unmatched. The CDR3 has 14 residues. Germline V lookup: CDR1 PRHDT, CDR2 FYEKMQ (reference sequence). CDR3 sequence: CASIPTGQDYGYTF. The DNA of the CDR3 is TGTGCCAGCATTCCGACAGGGCAAGACTATGGCTACACCTTC.

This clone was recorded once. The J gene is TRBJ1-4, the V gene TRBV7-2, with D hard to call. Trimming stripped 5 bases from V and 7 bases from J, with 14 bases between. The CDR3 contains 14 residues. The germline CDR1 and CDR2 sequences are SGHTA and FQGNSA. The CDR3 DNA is TGTGCCAGCAGCCTACACCTGTGGGGTGAAAAACTGTTTTTT. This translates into CASSLHLWGEKLFF.

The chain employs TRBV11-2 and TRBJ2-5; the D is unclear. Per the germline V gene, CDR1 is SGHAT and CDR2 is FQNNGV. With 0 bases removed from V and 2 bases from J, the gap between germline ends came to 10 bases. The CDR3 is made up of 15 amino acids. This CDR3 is CASSLDGSLQETQYF. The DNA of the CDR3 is TGTGCCAGCAGCTTAGACGGCAGCCTACAAGAGACCCAGTACTTC.

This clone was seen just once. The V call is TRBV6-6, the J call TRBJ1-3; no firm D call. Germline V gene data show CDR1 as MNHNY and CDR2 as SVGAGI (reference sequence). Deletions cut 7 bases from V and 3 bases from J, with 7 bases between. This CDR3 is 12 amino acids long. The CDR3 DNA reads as TGTGCCAGCACGGTATTTGGAAACACCATATATTTT. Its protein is CASTVFGNTIYF.